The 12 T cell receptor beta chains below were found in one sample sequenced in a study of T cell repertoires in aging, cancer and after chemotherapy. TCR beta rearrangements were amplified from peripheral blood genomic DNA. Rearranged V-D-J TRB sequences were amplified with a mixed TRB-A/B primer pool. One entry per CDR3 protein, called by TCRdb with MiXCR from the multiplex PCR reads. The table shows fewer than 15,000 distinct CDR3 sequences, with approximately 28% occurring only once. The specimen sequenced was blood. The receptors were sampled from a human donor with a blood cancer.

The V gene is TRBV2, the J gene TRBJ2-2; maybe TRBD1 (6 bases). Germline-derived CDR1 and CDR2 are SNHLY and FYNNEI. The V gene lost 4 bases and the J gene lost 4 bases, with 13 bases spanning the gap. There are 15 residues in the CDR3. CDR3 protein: CASSGDRLLTGELFF. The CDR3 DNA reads TGTGCCAGCAGTGGTGACAGGTTGCTCACCGGGGAGCTGTTTTTT.

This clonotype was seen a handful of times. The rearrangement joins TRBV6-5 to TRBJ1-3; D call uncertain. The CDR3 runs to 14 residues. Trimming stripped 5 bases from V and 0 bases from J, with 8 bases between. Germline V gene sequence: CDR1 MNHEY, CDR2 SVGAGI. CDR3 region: CASSERVSGNTIYF. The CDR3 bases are TGTGCCAGCAGTGAACGGGTCTCTGGAAACACCATATATTTT.

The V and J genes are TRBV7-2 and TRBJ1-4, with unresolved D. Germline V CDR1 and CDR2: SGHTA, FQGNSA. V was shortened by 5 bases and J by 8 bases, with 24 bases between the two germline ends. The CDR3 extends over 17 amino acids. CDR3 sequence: CASSQDYGGPTGEKLFF. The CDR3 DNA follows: TGTGCCAGCAGCCAAGACTATGGCGGGCCCACCGGGGAAAAACTGTTTTTT.

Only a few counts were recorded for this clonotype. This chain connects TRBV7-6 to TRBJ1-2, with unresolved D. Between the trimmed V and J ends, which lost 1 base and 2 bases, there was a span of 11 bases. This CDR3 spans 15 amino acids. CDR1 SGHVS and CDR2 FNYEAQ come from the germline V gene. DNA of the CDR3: TGTGCCAGCAGCTTAGGGCCTGGGAACAACTATGGCTACACCTTC. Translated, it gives CASSLGPGNNYGYTF.

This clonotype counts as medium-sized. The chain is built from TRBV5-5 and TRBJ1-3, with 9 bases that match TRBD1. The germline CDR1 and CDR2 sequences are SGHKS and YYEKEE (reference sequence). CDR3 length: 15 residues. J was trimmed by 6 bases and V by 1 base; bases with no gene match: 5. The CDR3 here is CASSLRRDRVNTIYF. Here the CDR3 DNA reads TGTGCCAGCAGCTTGAGGCGGGACAGGGTAAACACCATATATTTT.

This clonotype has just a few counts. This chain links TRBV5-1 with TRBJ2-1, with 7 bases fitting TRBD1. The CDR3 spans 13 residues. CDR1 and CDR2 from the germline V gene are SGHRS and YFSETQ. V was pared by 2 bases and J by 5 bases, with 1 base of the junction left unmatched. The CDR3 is CASSLQGHNEQFF. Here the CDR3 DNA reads TGCGCCAGCAGCTTACAGGGGCACAATGAGCAGTTCTTC.

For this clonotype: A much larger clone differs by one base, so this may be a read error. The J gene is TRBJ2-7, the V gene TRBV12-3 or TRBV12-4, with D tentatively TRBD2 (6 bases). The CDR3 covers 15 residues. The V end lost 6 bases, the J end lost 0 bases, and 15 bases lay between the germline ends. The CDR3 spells CASSEPGAGSYEQYV. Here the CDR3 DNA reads TGTGCCAGCAGCGAACCGGGAGCTGGCTCCTACGAGCAGTACGTC.

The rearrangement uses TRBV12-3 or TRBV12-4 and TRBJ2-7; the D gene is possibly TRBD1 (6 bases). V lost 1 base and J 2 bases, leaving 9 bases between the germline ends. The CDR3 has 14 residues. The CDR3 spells CASSLGGGPYEQYV. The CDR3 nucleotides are TGTGCCAGCAGTTTAGGTGGGGGCCCCTACGAGCAGTACGTC.

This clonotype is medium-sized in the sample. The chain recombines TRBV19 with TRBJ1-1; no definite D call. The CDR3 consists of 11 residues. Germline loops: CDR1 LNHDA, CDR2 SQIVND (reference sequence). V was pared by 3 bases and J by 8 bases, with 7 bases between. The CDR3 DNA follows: TGTGCCAGTAGTATGGCCGTCGAAGCTTTCTTT. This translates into CASSMAVEAFF. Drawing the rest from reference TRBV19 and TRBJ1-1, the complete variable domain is DGGITQSPKYLFRKEGQNVTLSCEQNLNHDAMYWYRQDPGQGLRLIYYSQIVNDFQKGDIAEGYSVSREKKESFPLTVTSAQKNPTAFYLCASSMAVEAFFGQGTRLTVV.

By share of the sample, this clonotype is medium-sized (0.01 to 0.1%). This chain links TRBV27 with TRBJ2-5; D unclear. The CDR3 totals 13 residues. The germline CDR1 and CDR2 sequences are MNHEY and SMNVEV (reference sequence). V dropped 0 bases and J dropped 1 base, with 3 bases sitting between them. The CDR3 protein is CASSLSGQETQYF. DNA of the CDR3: TGTGCCAGCAGTTTATCGGGCCAAGAGACCCAGTACTTC.

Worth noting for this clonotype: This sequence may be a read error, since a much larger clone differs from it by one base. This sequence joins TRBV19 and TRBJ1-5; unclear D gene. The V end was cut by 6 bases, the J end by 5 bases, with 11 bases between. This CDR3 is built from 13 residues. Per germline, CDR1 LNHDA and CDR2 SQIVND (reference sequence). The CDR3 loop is CASRVGPYQPQHF. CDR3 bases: TGTGCCAGTAGGGTCGGTCCCTATCAGCCCCAGCATTTT. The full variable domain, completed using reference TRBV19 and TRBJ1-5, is DGGITQSPKYLFRKEGQNVTLSCEQNLNHDAMYWYRQDPGQGLRLIYYSQIVNDFQKGDIAEGYSVSREKKESFPLTVTSAQKNPTAFYLCASRVGPYQPQHFGDGTRLSIL.

As DNA, the CDR3 is TGTGCCAGCTCACAAGGGACAGCCCAAGTCGGGTCACCCCTCCACTTT. It yields the protein CASSQGTAQVGSPLHF. The chain links TRBV18 to TRBJ1-6; 7 bases line up with TRBD1. CDR1 KGHSH and CDR2 LQKENI come from the germline V gene. The CDR3 spans 16 residues. V was clipped by 4 bases and J by 10 bases; unmatched bases: 13.